This T cell receptor (beta chain) originates from a study of cytomegalovirus exposure and HLA in healthy donors. Whole-study results and caveats: As was reported, the HLA-A and HLA-B alleles of most subjects were accurately predicted from TCR beta sequences. Earlier findings revealed that most TCR beta V segments proved productive either about 90% or about 30% of the time. Per a later analysis, 15,000 to 20,000 TCR beta sequences showed association with HLA alleles at 0.05 false discovery rate.

The length of the CDR3 is 14 residues. CDR1 and CDR2 from the germline V gene are MNHEY and SMNVEV (reference sequence). The germline V and J ends were trimmed by 3 bases and 5 bases, with 12 bases remaining between them. The PCR employed 60 Vbeta primers together with 13 Jbeta primers. Profiled with immunoSEQ multiplex PCR; TCRdb holds only in-frame clones, not every one. In the table there are 130,000 or so clones, over 75% of which are singletons. Comment on this clone: The antigen remains undetermined.

The chain recombines TRBV27 with TRBJ2-3; D unclear. The sequencing input was PBMCs. The receptor was derived from a man aged 25 to 40 in good health and CMV-seronegative. CDR3 bases: TGTGCCAGCAGTTTTGAAACAGCAGGAGATACGCAGTATTTT. It is translated as CASSFETAGDTQYF.